The 20 T cell receptor beta chains in this list originate from one sample, sequenced in a study of blood T cell repertoires in COVID-19. The method was immunoSEQ multiplex PCR; TCRdb's version includes in-frame clones alone and lacks a portion of them. This table has about 240,000 clones, about four fifths appearing once. The specimen sequenced was peripheral blood. The origin of the receptors is a woman of 80 years or more with acute or convalescent COVID-19.

The chain recombines TRBV7-9 with TRBJ1-2; 9 bases fit TRBD1. The length of the CDR3 is 13 residues. Germline lookup yields CDR1 SEHNR and CDR2 FQNEAQ (reference sequence). V dropped 10 bases and J dropped 4; count of bases not matched to a gene: 7. Written as DNA, the CDR3 is TGTGCCACCACAGGGGGCGCCCTCTATGGCTACACCTTC. It translates to CATTGGALYGYTF. The complete variable domain, with remaining parts taken from reference TRBV7-9 and TRBJ1-2, reads DTGVSQNPRHKITKRGQNVTFRCDPISEHNRLYWYRQTLGQGPEFLTYFQNEAQLEKSRLLSDRFSAERPKGSFSTLEIQRTEQGDSAMYLCATTGGALYGYTFGSGTRLTVV.

The chain links TRBV30 to TRBJ1-1; D gene uncertain. Germline CDR1 is GTSNPN and CDR2 is SVGIG (reference sequence). The V end was cut by 0 bases, the J end by 1 base, with 18 bases between. CDR3 length equals 17 residues. The CDR3 reads CAWSVRKPGRRNTEAFF. Written as DNA, the CDR3 is TGTGCCTGGAGTGTACGAAAGCCAGGAAGACGGAACACTGAAGCTTTCTTT.

V and J are TRBV30 and TRBJ1-6; TRBD1 is a possible D gene (5 bases). The CDR3 sequence is 13 residues long. V lost 3 bases and J lost 7, with 10 bases in between. Germline V gives CDR1 GTSNPN, CDR2 SVGIG (reference sequence). CDR3 nucleotide sequence: TGTGCCTGGAGGGCAGGGAGGAATTCACCCCTCCACTTT. Translating it yields CAWRAGRNSPLHF.

V gene TRBV2 combines with J gene TRBJ2-2; the D gene is possibly TRBD1 (5 bases). The CDR3 runs to 15 residues. Between the trimmed V and J ends, which lost 7 bases and 2 bases, there was a span of 14 bases. The germline V gene has CDR1 SNHLY and CDR2 FYNNEI. The CDR3 here is CASILDRLNTGELFF. In DNA, the CDR3 is TGTGCCAGCATTTTAGACAGATTAAACACCGGGGAGCTGTTTTTT.

The chain's CDR3 is CASSLGLANNEQFF. Here the CDR3 DNA reads TGTGCCAGCAGCCTCGGACTAGCTAACAATGAGCAGTTCTTC. This chain links TRBV11-1 with TRBJ2-1; TRBD2 matches 8 bases. Germline V gene sequence: CDR1 SGHAT, CDR2 FQDESV (reference sequence). Trimming cost V 5 bases and J 5 bases; bases outside gene matches: 5. This CDR3 region has 14 residues.

This chain connects TRBV6-2 or TRBV6-3 to TRBJ2-2; 8 nucleotides align to TRBD2. CDR3 length equals 16 residues. Germline CDR1 is MNHEY and CDR2 is SVGEGT. Trimming at V came to 2 bases and at J to 8 bases, leaving 10 bases not matched to a gene. For the CDR3, the DNA is TGTGCCAGCAGTTACGCCCAGCGGGGGACCCCAGGGGAGCTGTTTTTT. This sequence encodes CASSYAQRGTPGELFF.

For the CDR3, the DNA is TGTGCCAGCAGCCAAGAAGCGGAGGGGGGGATCTCTGGGGCCAACGTCCTGACTTTC. This encodes CASSQEAEGGISGANVLTF. This sequence joins TRBV3-1 (or the pseudogene TRBV3-2) and TRBJ2-6; perhaps TRBD2 as D (7 bases). The CDR3 is made up of 19 amino acids. V was shortened by 0 bases and J by 0 bases, with 15 bases between the two germline ends. Germline assignment: CDR1 LGHDT and CDR2 YNNKEL (reference sequence).

V and J are TRBV10-3 and TRBJ1-1; tentatively, D is TRBD1 (5 bases). The CDR3 spans 14 residues. Trimming took off 5 bases at V and 0 bases at J, with 10 bases between the two ends. Germline V gene data show CDR1 as ENHRY and CDR2 as SYGVKD. The CDR3 coding sequence is TGTGCCATCAGTCGGACACAAGTGAACACTGAAGCTTTCTTT. Protein sequence: CAISRTQVNTEAFF.

The chain joins TRBV5-1 to TRBJ2-3; D not certain. The CDR3 extends over 12 amino acids. V dropped 4 bases and J dropped 2 bases, with 5 bases sitting between them. Germline-derived CDR1 and CDR2 are SGHRS and YFSETQ. As DNA, the CDR3 is TGCGCCAGCAGCGCTAACACAGATACGCAGTATTTT. Amino acid sequence: CASSANTDTQYF.

The rearrangement uses TRBV2 and TRBJ1-2; D uncertain. Germline V gene lookup returns CDR1 SNHLY and CDR2 FYNNEI. The CDR3 contains 11 residues. Trimming stripped 3 bases from V and 8 bases from J, with 7 bases between. CDR3 DNA sequence: TGTGCCAGCAGTGACTCCCTGGGCTACACCTTC. Its translation is CASSDSLGYTF.

In its sample, this clone was seen a few times. This chain links TRBV2 with TRBJ1-1, with TRBD1 as a possible D gene (5 bases). The CDR3 is 12 amino acids. The germline gives CDR1 SNHLY, CDR2 FYNNEI. Between the trimmed V and J ends, which lost 6 bases and 9 bases, there was a span of 14 bases. The CDR3 protein is CASSLGGLQAFF. CDR3 DNA: TGTGCCAGCAGCCTGGGGGGTCTGCAAGCTTTCTTT. Filled out from reference TRBV2 and TRBJ1-1, the complete variable domain reads EPEVTQTPSHQVTQMGQEVILRCVPISNHLYFYWYRQILGQKVEFLVSFYNNEISEKSEIFDDQFSVERPDGSNFTLKIRSTKLEDSAMYFCASSLGGLQAFFGQGTRLTVV.

The genes are TRBV10-2 and TRBJ2-3; tentative D call: TRBD2 (7 bases). The CDR3 consists of 16 residues. Germline loops: CDR1 WSHSY, CDR2 SAAADI. V was clipped by 1 base and J by 5 bases, with 16 bases between them. The CDR3: CASSELGGGRGDTQYF. CDR3 sequence (DNA): TGCGCCAGCAGTGAGTTGGGGGGGGGCCGTGGAGATACGCAGTATTTT.

The chain joins TRBV6-5 to TRBJ2-5; TRBD2 matches at 7 bases. This CDR3 is built from 14 residues. V dropped 2 bases and J dropped 5; count of bases not matched to a gene: 5. In germline, CDR1 is MNHEY, CDR2 SVGAGI. The CDR3 nucleotides read TGTGCCAGCAGTTACGGCAGCGGGGTCGAGACCCAGTACTTC. It codes for CASSYGSGVETQYF.

The gene calls are TRBV10-3 and TRBJ2-1, with D possibly being TRBD2 (6 bases). This CDR3 spans 16 amino acids. V was cut by 6 bases and J by 2 bases, with 17 bases left in between. CDR1 is ENHRY and CDR2 is SYGVKD in the germline V gene. In DNA form, the CDR3 reads TGTGCCATCAGCCCCGATGAGGCTAGCGCCTACAATGAGCAGTTCTTC. Amino acid sequence: CAISPDEASAYNEQFF.

This clone was found once. This chain's CDR3 is CATSRARGTGVSEQFF. Here the CDR3 DNA reads TGTGCCACCAGCAGAGCGCGAGGGACAGGGGTTTCTGAGCAGTTCTTC. The V call is TRBV15, the J call TRBJ2-1; 10 bases are a match to TRBD1. The V and J ends lost 1 base and 9 bases, in that order; junction bases with no gene match: 9. There are 16 residues in the CDR3. Germline loops: CDR1 LNHNV, CDR2 YYDKDF (reference sequence).

CDR3 sequence: CASTRDGATEAFF. The CDR3 region has the DNA TGTGCCAGCACCCGCGACGGAGCCACTGAAGCTTTCTTT. V usage is TRBV5-6 and J usage is TRBJ1-1; D not certain. The CDR3 spans 13 residues. V dropped 6 bases and J dropped 4 bases, with 13 bases sitting between them. The V gene's germline CDR1 is SGHDT and CDR2 YYEEEE.

J is TRBJ1-2 and V is TRBV5-1, with 8 bases identical to TRBD1. Germline values: CDR1 SGHRS, CDR2 YFSETQ. With 3 bases clipped from V and 8 bases from J, the junction kept 9 bases outside the gene matches. The CDR3 sequence is 14 residues long. The CDR3 nucleotides read TGCGCCAGCAGCTCCCCGGACAGGGTTAGCGGCTACACCTTC. Translating gives CASSSPDRVSGYTF.

The CDR3 here is CASSRVDRGSYNEQFF. For the CDR3, the DNA is TGTGCCAGCAGCCGAGTGGACAGGGGGTCCTACAATGAGCAGTTCTTC. J is TRBJ2-1 and V is TRBV7-6; TRBD1 aligns across 10 bases. CDR1 is SGHVS and CDR2 is FNYEAQ in the germline V gene. The V segment lost 5 bases and the J segment 1 base; nucleotides outside the gene matches: 5. The CDR3 covers 16 residues. The variable domain in full, completed from reference TRBV7-6 and TRBJ2-1, reads GAGVSQSPRYKVTKRGQDVALRCDPISGHVSLYWYRQALGQGPEFLTYFNYEAQQDKSGLPNDRFSAERPEGSISTLTIQRTEQRDSAMYRCASSRVDRGSYNEQFFGPGTRLTVL.

On this clone itself: Other DNA sequences from this sample encode an identical CDR3 as well. The J gene is TRBJ1-1, the V gene TRBV18; tentatively, D is TRBD1 (5 bases). Trimming took off 0 bases at V and 5 bases at J, with 10 bases between the two ends. CDR1 KGHSH and CDR2 LQKENI come from the germline V gene. The CDR3 contains 14 residues. The CDR3 reads CASSPPQGGTEAFF. The CDR3 DNA sequence: TGTGCCAGCTCACCACCTCAGGGTGGAACTGAAGCTTTCTTT.

The rearrangement joins TRBV5-4 to TRBJ2-3; 9 nucleotides agree with TRBD2. The CDR3 has 16 amino acids. V trimming: 6 bases; J trimming: 2 bases; junction bases outside the gene matches: 10. Per the germline V gene, CDR1 is SGHNT and CDR2 is YYREEE (reference sequence). CDR3 sequence (DNA): TGTGCCAGCAAGTGGCGGGGGGGCCTCGACACAGATACGCAGTATTTT. This encodes CASKWRGGLDTDTQYF.